This T cell receptor beta chain was profiled in a study of neurological immune-mediated disorders (dated by TCRdb to the late 2010s). Context from the whole study: Among the 34 multiple sclerosis patients, relapsing-remitting MS was present in around 31 and secondary progressive MS was present in 3. Peripheral blood TCR-beta repertoires from HTLV-I-associated myelopathy (HAM/TSP) patients, multiple sclerosis patients and healthy controls were compared by UMI-based sequencing. Longitudinal samples, technical triplicates and paired sorted CD4+ and CD8+ T-cell subsets, alongside PBMC samples, were included among the roughly 97 TCR-beta libraries. Of the 65 to 70 subjects in the cohort, some 15 were HAM/TSP patients, roughly 35 were multiple sclerosis patients, and about 20 were healthy controls. Findings and caveats that apply to the study as a whole: The MS cluster was not associated with any clinical or MRI features, and the authors stated that larger cohorts are needed. TCR clonal expansion was greatest in HAM/TSP patients and smallest in MS patients, who ranked below even healthy controls. Across subjects, expanded clones never shared an identical CDR3 amino acid sequence, which suggests that the TCR-beta repertoires in every group were private. Repertoires from 18 of 34 MS patients were grouped by phylogenetic analysis into a cluster of related CDR3 sequences, suggesting a possible repertoire-level signature.

At least ten counts were recorded for this clonotype. The antigen it binds to is not known. No base quality values were provided; no much bigger clone lies one nucleotide off. For unsorted PBMC libraries, 2 million PBMCs were used after storage in RNAlater at -80 degrees C until RNA extraction. The multiple sclerosis patients were enrolled in a US clinical protocol that used magnetic resonance imaging to evaluate disease progression. Peripheral blood underwent Ficoll-Hypaque density gradient centrifugation to isolate PBMCs, which were then cryopreserved in liquid nitrogen. The CDR1 and CDR2 encoded by the germline V gene (reference sequence) are DFQATT and SNEGSKA. The trim is 5 bases for V and 0 bases for J, with a gap of 8 bases between the germline ends. The CDR3, cysteine through phenylalanine, is 12 amino acids long. Just CDR3 DNA is preserved here, 36 bases in frame from base 1. cDNA was synthesized by template-switch 5'RACE using a primer with a 10-nucleotide random unique molecular identifier that tagged each TCR transcript. Every sequencing run yielded over 180 million TCR-beta sequences covering 15-18 subjects. Total RNA was extracted with the RNeasy kit. The KAPA Real-time Library Amplification kit was used to amplify TCR-beta VDJ regions with primers for the TCR constant region and the 5'RACE anchor. Sample indexes and Illumina adaptors were added in a first PCR, after which library yield was increased in a second PCR. After purification with Ampure beads, the TCR product of roughly 650 bp was size-selected on a 2% E-gel SizeSelection system. Library quality was checked on a Bioanalyzer, concentration was measured with Qubit, and libraries were quantified with the Kapa Library Quantification kit before pooling. An Illumina HiSeq 2500 sequenced the libraries paired-end 2 x 150 bp. To increase sequence diversity, roughly 24-31% phiX was spiked into each library pool. The paper's data handling went like this. The quality-filtered reads were processed with the UMI-based MiGEC pipeline, whose error correction step removed more than 80% of the raw TCR sequences. VDJ genes were aligned to IMGT germline references, and clonotypes were defined by unique CDR3 amino acid sequence plus V-J genes. Clonal expansion, Shannon diversity and CDR3 relatedness (CalcPairwiseDistances, ClusterSamples) were evaluated with VDJtools, and phylogenetic trees were built with CLCbio workbench. Expanded clones were defined as having at least 8 unique UMIs, based on coefficient-of-variation modelling across technical triplicates. Through fastp at Q25 and MiXCR, TCRdb rebuilt clones from the public reads, retaining in-frame beta chains. Merged by CDR3 protein, the rows form single entries marked with the most common genes and DNA. For this entry, the V and J calls and clone size follow TCRdb and not the study's own pipeline. This sample has 50,000 to 55,000 distinct CDR3 sequences in its table, and around 3.5% of those were observed once. The biggest ten clones account for 6.5% to 8% of the sample.

The sequencing sample was made of PBMCs. The TCR originated in a man between 60 and 75 years old with multiple sclerosis. The chain links TRBV20-1 with TRBJ2-7, with the D gene not confidently named. The DNA sequence is TGCAGTGCTGGCCACAGCTCCTACGAGCAGTACTTC. Translated, this is CSAGHSSYEQYF.